This passage covers 15 T cell receptor beta chains from one sample sequenced in a study of cytomegalovirus exposure and HLA in healthy donors. PCR was performed using 60 Vbeta and 13 Jbeta primers. Data came from immunoSEQ multiplex PCR; TCRdb stores just in-frame clones and leaves some out. Among 55,000 to 80,000 clones, about 81% were seen once, and the ten largest hold over 10%. The specimen sequenced was PBMCs. The receptors stem from a man in his 70s in good health and CMV-seronegative.

The chain employs TRBV6-6 and TRBJ1-5; TRBD1 agrees at 8 bases. Per the germline V gene, CDR1 is MNHNY and CDR2 is SVGAGI (reference sequence). The CDR3 sequence is 15 residues long. The J segment lost 3 bases and the V segment lost 6 bases, leaving 7 bases of the junction unmatched. The CDR3 DNA reads as TGTGCCAGCAGCATACAGGGGGTGTACAATCAGCCCCAGCATTTT. It encodes CASSIQGVYNQPQHF.

The genes are TRBV7-2 and TRBJ2-2; 8 nucleotides align to TRBD1. The germline CDR1 and CDR2 sequences are SGHTA and FQGNSA. The CDR3 is 15 amino acids. Trimming removed 2 bases from V and 5 bases from J; junction bases left unmatched: 4. CDR3 nucleotide sequence: TGTGCCAGCAGCTTAAGGGACAGGACGACCGGGGAGCTGTTTTTT. Translating it yields CASSLRDRTTGELFF.

This chain connects TRBV5-4 to TRBJ2-1, with 10 nucleotides matching TRBD1. The germline gives CDR1 SGHNT, CDR2 YYREEE (reference sequence). J gave up 2 bases and V 4 bases, and 3 bases lay outside the gene matches. The CDR3 contains 15 residues. CDR3 residues: CASSRDRGPYNEQFF. The CDR3 nucleotides read TGTGCCAGCAGCAGGGACAGGGGACCCTACAATGAGCAGTTCTTC.

This clone was seen only a few times. V and J are TRBV2 and TRBJ2-7, with D maybe TRBD1 (5 bases). The CDR3 totals 15 residues. Trimming took off 6 bases at V and 0 bases at J, with 15 bases between the two ends. CDR1 SNHLY and CDR2 FYNNEI come from the germline V gene. The CDR3 loop is CASSQDSDRSYEQYF. The CDR3 nucleotides are TGTGCCAGCAGCCAAGACAGTGATCGCTCCTACGAGCAGTACTTC.

The chain is built from TRBV7-2 and TRBJ2-5; TRBD2 aligns across 7 bases. Trimming cost V 4 bases and J 1 base; bases outside gene matches: 6. The CDR3 is 15 residues long. CDR1 SGHTA and CDR2 FQGNSA come from the germline V gene. CDR3 sequence: CASSSFGGGQETQYF. CDR3 nucleotide sequence: TGTGCCAGCAGCTCCTTTGGCGGGGGCCAAGAGACCCAGTACTTC.

The chain uses TRBV4-1 and TRBJ2-5; D is possibly TRBD2 (6 bases). The CDR3 sequence is 14 residues long. The ends were cut back, 2 bases at V and 3 bases at J, with 10 bases in the middle. CDR1 and CDR2 from the germline V gene are MGHRA and YSYEKL. The CDR3 bases are TGCGCCAGCAGCCAAAAACTAGCAGAAGAGACCCAGTACTTC. Its translation: CASSQKLAEETQYF.

This clone was seen a few times. This chain connects TRBV7-9 to TRBJ1-6; tentative D call: TRBD1 (6 bases). V shed 5 bases and J shed 4 bases, with 9 bases lying between them. Germline CDR1 reads SEHNR; CDR2 reads FQNEAQ (reference sequence). The CDR3 is 14 residues long. The CDR3 protein is CASSPQGYNSPLHF. In nucleotides, the CDR3 is TGTGCCAGCAGCCCTCAGGGGTATAATTCACCCCTCCACTTT.

This chain uses TRBV7-6 with TRBJ1-4; D not resolved. Trimming stripped 1 base from V and 14 bases from J, with 14 bases between. Germline V CDR1 and CDR2: SGHVS, FNYEAQ. The CDR3 totals 13 residues. The DNA of the CDR3 is TGTGCCAGCAGCTTAGGAGGGCCAGGACGGCTGTTTTTT. Its translation is CASSLGGPGRLFF.

The CDR3 DNA reads as TGTGCCAGCAGCTTAAAAGTCGGGGATACGCAGTATTTT. Translation gives CASSLKVGDTQYF. The J gene is TRBJ2-3, the V gene TRBV7-2; D unresolved. This CDR3 comprises 13 residues. The germline V gene encodes CDR1 SGHTA and CDR2 FQGNSA. The V end lost 2 bases, the J end lost 6 bases, and 9 bases lay between the germline ends.

V gene TRBV9 combines with J gene TRBJ1-6; no definite D call. The ends were cut back, 2 bases at V and 11 bases at J, with 11 bases in the middle. This CDR3 spans 13 amino acids. In germline, CDR1 is SGDLS, CDR2 YYNGEE. Here the CDR3 reads CASSVRETTPLHF. CDR3 nucleotide sequence: TGTGCCAGCAGCGTGAGGGAGACGACACCCCTCCACTTT. The whole variable domain, remainder taken from reference TRBV9 and TRBJ1-6, is DSGVTQTPKHLITATGQRVTLRCSPRSGDLSVYWYQQSLDQGLQFLIQYYNGEERAKGNILERFSAQQFPDLHSELNLSSLELGDSALYFCASSVRETTPLHFGNGTRLTVT.

Remarks on this clone: Its ends do not fully match the called genes, so a read error is possible. V and J are TRBV7-9 and TRBJ2-7; D is possibly TRBD1 (6 bases). Per the germline V gene, CDR1 is SEHNR and CDR2 is FQNEAQ (reference sequence). The CDR3 has 12 amino acids. CDR3 DNA sequence: TGTTCCAGCAGCCCGGACAGCAACGAGCAGTACTTC. This sequence encodes CSSSPDSNEQYF.

The chain uses TRBV6-5 and TRBJ2-6; perhaps TRBD1 as D (5 bases). The CDR3 extends over 15 amino acids. The V end lost 6 bases, the J end lost 0 bases, and 9 bases lay between the germline ends. The germline V gene has CDR1 MNHEY and CDR2 SVGAGI. The CDR3 is CASRFDSSGANVLTF. The CDR3 DNA sequence: TGTGCCAGCAGATTCGACAGCTCTGGGGCCAACGTCCTGACTTTC.

This clone showed up just once. CDR3 coding DNA: TGTGCCAGCAGCGCCGCGCAGGGGTATATCTATGGCTACACCTTC. This gives the protein CASSAAQGYIYGYTF. The V gene is TRBV9, the J gene TRBJ1-2; a weak D match, TRBD1 (6 bases). The V end was cut by 3 bases, the J end by 4 bases, with 16 bases between. The CDR3 extends over 15 amino acids. Germline CDR1 is SGDLS and CDR2 is YYNGEE.

This chain joins TRBV9 and TRBJ2-2; D possibly corresponds to TRBD2 (5 bases). Trimming shortened V by 0 bases and J by 1 base, and 10 bases separated the two germline ends. This CDR3 comprises 16 residues. The germline V gene has CDR1 SGDLS and CDR2 YYNGEE. DNA for the CDR3: TGTGCCAGCAGCGTAGGAGGGCGGTTGAACACCGGGGAGCTGTTTTTT. Residues: CASSVGGRLNTGELFF.

This clone is a singleton in its sample. The J gene is TRBJ2-7, the V gene TRBV30; the D is unclear. Trimming removed 0 bases from V and 3 bases from J, with 6 bases in between. CDR3 size: 12 residues. Germline CDR1 and CDR2: GTSNPN and SVGIG (reference sequence). The CDR3 sequence: CAWSVAGYEQYF. CDR3 bases: TGTGCCTGGAGTGTAGCAGGCTACGAGCAGTACTTC.